The entry below describes one T cell receptor (beta chain). As processed by the authors: For nucleated cells, counts were estimated from reference gene primer amplification. Assay used: immunoSEQ multiplex PCR; TCRdb lists only in-frame clones, some missing. For V, J and clone size, that table is used; D and trimming come from the DNA. The sample lists about 460,000 clones, around 85% occurring once. The record originates from a study of blood T cell repertoires in COVID-19. Background on the study: T cells, B-cell-depleted T cells, or PBMCs supplied cDNA or gDNA.

The length of the CDR3 is 13 residues. V gave up 4 bases and J gave up 8 bases, with 15 bases separating them. CDR1 SGDLS and CDR2 YYNGEE come from the germline V gene. Cohort assignment relied on participant-reported clinical history. This rearrangement joins TRBV9 to TRBJ1-2; D call uncertain. Specimen: PBMCs or T cells enriched from blood (not recorded which). This sequence originates from a woman aged 55 to 70 who had recovered from COVID-19. The CDR3 loop reads CASSLGRNSGYTF. The CDR3 region has the DNA TGTGCCAGCAGCCTAGGCCGCAACTCGGGCTACACCTTC.